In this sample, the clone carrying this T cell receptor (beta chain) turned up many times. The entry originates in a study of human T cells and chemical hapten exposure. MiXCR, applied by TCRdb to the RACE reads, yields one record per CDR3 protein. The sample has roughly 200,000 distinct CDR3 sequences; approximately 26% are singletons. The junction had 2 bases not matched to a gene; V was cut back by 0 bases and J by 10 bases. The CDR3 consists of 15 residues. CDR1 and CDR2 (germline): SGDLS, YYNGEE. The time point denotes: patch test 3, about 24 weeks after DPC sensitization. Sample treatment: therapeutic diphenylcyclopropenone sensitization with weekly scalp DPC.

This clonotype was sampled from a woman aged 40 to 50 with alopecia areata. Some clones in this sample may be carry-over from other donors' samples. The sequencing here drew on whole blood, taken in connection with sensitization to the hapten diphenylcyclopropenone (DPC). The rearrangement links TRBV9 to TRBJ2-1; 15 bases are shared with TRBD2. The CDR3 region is CASSVDGTSGREQFF. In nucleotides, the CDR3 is TGTGCCAGCAGCGTAGACGGGACTAGCGGGAGGGAGCAGTTCTTC.